A selection of T cell receptor beta chains follows, all from one sample in a study of T-cell reconstitution after alpha-beta-depleted transplantation in children. TCRdb passed the PCR reads through MiXCR, listing each CDR3 protein once. The sample has over 200,000 distinct CDR3 sequences, about 9.5% seen once; the top ten hold 5% to 7%. Sample: PBMCs from the stem cell graft donor, taken from the stem cell graft. The receptor source for this set is a human donor who donated a stem cell graft to a child with acute lymphoblastic leukemia. The CDR3 runs from the conserved cysteine through the conserved F or W. Fields, in order: V gene, D gene, clone size, J gene, CDR3 protein, CDR3 DNA. The D gene is left open where the match is weak. Size values are once, few and many counts, or a class for expanded clones, and some rows have none.

V gene: TRBV5-5
D gene: -
clone size: few
J gene: TRBJ1-3
CDR3 protein: CASSLEEGSGNTIYF
CDR3 DNA: TGTGCCAGCAGCTTGGAGGAAGGGTCTGGAAACACCATATATTTT

V gene: TRBV2
D gene: TRBD1
clone size: few
J gene: TRBJ1-2
CDR3 protein: CASSGRQGYGYTF
CDR3 DNA: TGTGCCAGCAGTGGGAGACAGGGGTATGGCTACACCTTC

V gene: TRBV19
D gene: -
clone size: -
J gene: TRBJ1-1
CDR3 protein: CASIPPTGNTEAFF
CDR3 DNA: TGTGCCAGTATACCGCCGACAGGCAACACTGAAGCTTTCTTT

V gene: TRBV7-2
D gene: -
clone size: few
J gene: TRBJ1-4
CDR3 protein: CASSLLVAGRMLPVREKLFF
CDR3 DNA: TGTGCCAGCAGCTTATTGGTCGCAGGGAGGATGCTGCCCGTTCGCGAAAAACTGTTTTTT

V gene: TRBV10-2
D gene: -
clone size: -
J gene: TRBJ1-6
CDR3 protein: CASRTSLNSPLHF
CDR3 DNA: TGCGCCAGCAGGACATCTCTTAATTCACCCCTCCACTTT

V gene: TRBV10-1
D gene: -
clone size: many
J gene: TRBJ1-1
CDR3 protein: CASSVAADTEAFF
CDR3 DNA: TGCGCCAGCAGTGTGGCGGCGGACACTGAAGCTTTCTTT

V gene: TRBV5-5
D gene: TRBD2
clone size: -
J gene: TRBJ2-5
CDR3 protein: CASSLTGLAVETQYF
CDR3 DNA: TGTGCCAGCAGCTTGACGGGACTAGCAGTAGAGACCCAGTACTTC

V gene: TRBV6-1
D gene: -
clone size: few
J gene: TRBJ1-1
CDR3 protein: CASSPTGVNTEAFF
CDR3 DNA: TGTGCCAGCAGTCCGACAGGAGTGAACACTGAAGCTTTCTTT

V gene: TRBV20-1
D gene: -
clone size: many
J gene: TRBJ2-7
CDR3 protein: CSAMGRETYEQYF
CDR3 DNA: TGCAGTGCCATGGGACGGGAAACCTACGAGCAGTACTTC

V gene: TRBV27
D gene: TRBD1
clone size: few
J gene: TRBJ2-3
CDR3 protein: CASSWTGSDTQYF
CDR3 DNA: TGTGCCAGCAGCTGGACAGGGTCCGATACGCAGTATTTT

V gene: TRBV29-1
D gene: -
clone size: few
J gene: TRBJ2-1
CDR3 protein: CSALGTATSSYNEQFF
CDR3 DNA: TGCAGCGCCCTGGGGACGGCGACGAGCTCCTACAATGAGCAGTTCTTC

V gene: TRBV7-6
D gene: -
clone size: -
J gene: TRBJ1-6
CDR3 protein: CASSLTASYSPLHF
CDR3 DNA: TGTGCCAGCAGCTTAACCGCCAGTTATTCACCCCTCCACTTT

V gene: TRBV5-1
D gene: TRBD1
clone size: few
J gene: TRBJ2-7
CDR3 protein: CASSAQGQGGEQYF
CDR3 DNA: TGCGCCAGCAGTGCCCAGGGACAGGGTGGCGAGCAGTACTTC

V gene: TRBV27
D gene: -
clone size: few
J gene: TRBJ1-1
CDR3 protein: CASSLGIGLEAFF
CDR3 DNA: TGTGCCAGCAGTTTGGGCATCGGGTTGGAAGCTTTCTTT

V gene: TRBV12-3/TRBV12-4
D gene: TRBD1
clone size: few
J gene: TRBJ1-4
CDR3 protein: CASSQMTGGNEKLFF
CDR3 DNA: TGTGCCAGCAGTCAGATGACAGGGGGTAATGAAAAACTGTTTTTT

V gene: TRBV12-3/TRBV12-4
D gene: -
clone size: -
J gene: TRBJ2-7
CDR3 protein: CASTDPGAVKSYEQYF
CDR3 DNA: TGTGCCAGCACCGACCCTGGGGCAGTTAAATCCTACGAGCAGTACTTC

V gene: TRBV7-9
D gene: TRBD2
clone size: -
J gene: TRBJ2-3
CDR3 protein: CASRPPSGGYTDTQYF
CDR3 DNA: TGTGCCAGCAGGCCTCCTAGCGGGGGGTACACAGATACGCAGTATTTT

V gene: TRBV2
D gene: -
clone size: few
J gene: TRBJ1-1
CDR3 protein: CASSGDSEAFF
CDR3 DNA: TGTGCCAGCAGTGGAGACAGTGAAGCTTTCTTT

V gene: TRBV27
D gene: TRBD1
clone size: few
J gene: TRBJ1-2
CDR3 protein: CASSLLPGTGDGYTF
CDR3 DNA: TGTGCCAGCAGTTTATTACCCGGGACAGGGGATGGCTACACCTTC

V gene: TRBV20-1
D gene: TRBD1
clone size: -
J gene: TRBJ1-4
CDR3 protein: CSAQTGGEEKLFF
CDR3 DNA: TGCAGTGCTCAAACAGGGGGCGAGGAAAAACTGTTTTTT

V gene: TRBV11-2
D gene: TRBD1
clone size: few
J gene: TRBJ1-1
CDR3 protein: CASSLVGGEAFF
CDR3 DNA: TGTGCCAGCAGCTTAGTAGGGGGCGAAGCTTTCTTT

V gene: TRBV12-3/TRBV12-4
D gene: -
clone size: -
J gene: TRBJ1-2
CDR3 protein: CASVNGRTINYGYTF
CDR3 DNA: TGTGCCAGCGTCAATGGCAGGACCATTAACTATGGCTACACCTTC

V gene: TRBV20-1
D gene: -
clone size: -
J gene: TRBJ1-2
CDR3 protein: CSARPGTDSYGYTF
CDR3 DNA: TGCAGTGCTAGGCCCGGGACCGACTCTTATGGCTACACCTTC

V gene: TRBV12-3/TRBV12-4
D gene: -
clone size: -
J gene: TRBJ1-2
CDR3 protein: CASSLMGNGYTF
CDR3 DNA: TGTGCCAGCAGTTTAATGGGCAATGGCTACACCTTC

V gene: TRBV5-1
D gene: TRBD2
clone size: -
J gene: TRBJ2-5
CDR3 protein: CASSLLRGGPETQYF
CDR3 DNA: TGCGCCAGCAGCTTGTTGCGGGGGGGCCCGGAGACCCAGTACTTC

V gene: TRBV6-1
D gene: TRBD1
clone size: few
J gene: TRBJ2-7
CDR3 protein: CASRPSTGGRHEQYF
CDR3 DNA: TGTGCCAGCAGACCTTCTACAGGGGGCCGCCACGAGCAGTACTTC

V gene: TRBV6-5
D gene: TRBD1
clone size: -
J gene: TRBJ2-1
CDR3 protein: CASSSTGDLYNEQFF
CDR3 DNA: TGTGCCAGCAGTTCCACAGGGGACCTTTACAATGAGCAGTTCTTC

V gene: TRBV11-2
D gene: TRBD1
clone size: -
J gene: TRBJ1-3
CDR3 protein: CASSPKGAPSGNTIYF
CDR3 DNA: TGTGCCAGCAGCCCAAAGGGGGCCCCCTCTGGAAACACCATATATTTT

V gene: TRBV18
D gene: TRBD1
clone size: many
J gene: TRBJ2-2
CDR3 protein: CASSPKTGFTGELFF
CDR3 DNA: TGTGCCAGCTCACCCAAGACAGGGTTCACCGGGGAGCTGTTTTTT

V gene: TRBV30
D gene: -
clone size: many
J gene: TRBJ2-1
CDR3 protein: CAWNGGNSYNEQFF
CDR3 DNA: TGTGCCTGGAACGGCGGGAACTCCTACAATGAGCAGTTCTTC

V gene: TRBV6-5
D gene: -
clone size: -
J gene: TRBJ2-7
CDR3 protein: CASSYSKQGTYEQYF
CDR3 DNA: TGTGCCAGCAGTTACTCGAAACAGGGCACCTACGAGCAGTACTTC

V gene: TRBV5-1
D gene: -
clone size: many
J gene: TRBJ1-1
CDR3 protein: CASSPRPDLNTEAFF
CDR3 DNA: TGCGCCAGCAGCCCCCGACCGGACTTGAACACTGAAGCTTTCTTT

V gene: TRBV7-9
D gene: -
clone size: -
J gene: TRBJ1-1
CDR3 protein: CASSLVGRAGPEAFF
CDR3 DNA: TGTGCCAGCAGCTTAGTGGGTCGCGCCGGGCCTGAAGCTTTCTTT

V gene: TRBV5-1
D gene: TRBD1
clone size: -
J gene: TRBJ2-3
CDR3 protein: CASSLAGTGGADTQYF
CDR3 DNA: TGCGCCAGCAGCTTGGCCGGGACAGGGGGCGCAGATACGCAGTATTTT

V gene: TRBV5-1
D gene: -
clone size: -
J gene: TRBJ2-3
CDR3 protein: CASSFLGSSTDTQYF
CDR3 DNA: TGCGCCAGCAGCTTTTTAGGAAGTAGCACAGATACGCAGTATTTT

V gene: TRBV27
D gene: -
clone size: -
J gene: TRBJ2-7
CDR3 protein: CASSLRRGYEQYF
CDR3 DNA: TGTGCCAGCAGTTTACGGCGGGGCTACGAGCAGTACTTC

V gene: TRBV20-1
D gene: -
clone size: -
J gene: TRBJ2-3
CDR3 protein: CSAPSGAGARRGTQYF
CDR3 DNA: TGCAGTGCTCCCTCCGGGGCGGGGGCCCGCAGAGGTACGCAGTATTTT

V gene: TRBV6-5
D gene: -
clone size: -
J gene: TRBJ1-5
CDR3 protein: CASSPRQFRQPQHF
CDR3 DNA: TGTGCCAGCAGTCCCCGACAGTTCCGGCAGCCCCAGCATTTT

V gene: TRBV7-9
D gene: -
clone size: few
J gene: TRBJ2-2
CDR3 protein: CASSLELDTGELFF
CDR3 DNA: TGTGCCAGCAGCTTAGAGTTGGACACCGGGGAGCTGTTTTTT

V gene: TRBV5-4
D gene: -
clone size: many
J gene: TRBJ2-3
CDR3 protein: CASSLVGTNTDTQYF
CDR3 DNA: TGTGCCAGCAGCTTGGTGGGGACAAACACAGATACGCAGTATTTT

V gene: TRBV7-2
D gene: TRBD1
clone size: many
J gene: TRBJ1-2
CDR3 protein: CASSLAGTGRLGGSGYTF
CDR3 DNA: TGTGCCAGCAGCTTAGCCGGGACAGGGCGCCTTGGGGGATCGGGCTACACCTTC

V gene: TRBV20-1
D gene: -
clone size: -
J gene: TRBJ2-3
CDR3 protein: CSARDHRTDTQYF
CDR3 DNA: TGCAGTGCTAGAGACCACCGGACAGATACGCAGTATTTT

V gene: TRBV12-3/TRBV12-4
D gene: -
clone size: few
J gene: TRBJ1-5
CDR3 protein: CASTLGQSNQPQHF
CDR3 DNA: TGTGCCAGCACTCTCGGACAGAGCAATCAGCCCCAGCATTTT

V gene: TRBV20-1
D gene: -
clone size: -
J gene: TRBJ2-3
CDR3 protein: CSARMGLTDTQYF
CDR3 DNA: TGCAGTGCTAGGATGGGGTTGACAGATACGCAGTATTTT

V gene: TRBV11-2
D gene: -
clone size: many
J gene: TRBJ1-6
CDR3 protein: CASSFLGRGENSPLHF
CDR3 DNA: TGTGCCAGCAGCTTTCTGGGTCGGGGTGAAAATTCACCCCTCCACTTT